The clone carrying this T cell receptor beta chain was counted only a few times. This sample was included in a study of early T cells in non-severe SARS-CoV-2 infection. Study overall: The chains were unpaired, and the sequenced material was bulk RNA from unsorted whole blood.

There are 16 residues in the CDR3. In germline, CDR1 is LGHNA, CDR2 YNFKEQ. V dropped 3 bases and J dropped 0 bases, with 11 bases sitting between them. Unique molecular identifiers were affixed to single, distinct cDNA molecules. TCRdb re-called the 5' RACE reads with MiXCR, one entry per CDR3 protein. The sample has tens of thousands of distinct CDR3 sequences, 6% to 8% seen once. The rearrangement uses TRBV4-2 and TRBJ1-4; D might be TRBD1 (6 bases). Sequencing was performed on whole blood, taken at baseline. The clonotype originates from an adult who was a healthcare worker with PCR-confirmed SARS-CoV-2 infection or an uninfected control (not recorded which). The CDR3 reads CASSQDSDATNEKLFF. The CDR3 nucleotides read TGTGCCAGCAGCCAGGACAGTGATGCAACTAATGAAAAACTGTTTTTT.